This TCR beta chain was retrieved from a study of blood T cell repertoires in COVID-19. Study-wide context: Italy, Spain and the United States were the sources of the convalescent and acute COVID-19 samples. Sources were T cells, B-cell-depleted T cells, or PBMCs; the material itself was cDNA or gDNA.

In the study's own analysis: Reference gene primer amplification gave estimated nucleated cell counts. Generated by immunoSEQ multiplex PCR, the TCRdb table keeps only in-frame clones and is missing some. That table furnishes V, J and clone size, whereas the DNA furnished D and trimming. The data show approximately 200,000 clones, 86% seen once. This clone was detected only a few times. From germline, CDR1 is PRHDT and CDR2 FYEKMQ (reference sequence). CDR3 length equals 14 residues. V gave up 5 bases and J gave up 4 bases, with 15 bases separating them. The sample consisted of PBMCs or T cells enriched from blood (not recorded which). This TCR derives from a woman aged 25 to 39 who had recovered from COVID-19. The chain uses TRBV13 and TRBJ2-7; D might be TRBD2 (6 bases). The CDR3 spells CASSKDGGSYEQYF. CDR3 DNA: TGTGCCAGCAGCAAGGATGGGGGGAGTTACGAGCAGTACTTC. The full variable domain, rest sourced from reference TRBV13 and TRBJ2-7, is AAGVIQSPRHLIKEKRETATLKCYPIPRHDTVYWYQQGPGQDPQFLISFYEKMQSDKGSIPDRFSAQQFSDYHSELNMSSLELGDSALYFCASSKDGGSYEQYFGPGTRLTVT.